One sample yielded the 15 T cell receptor beta chains listed below, sequenced in a study of blood T cells in healthy people across ages. The authors ran a second PCR of 7 to 11 cycles using a sample-barcoded 5' primer and a J-beta primer mix. TCRdb processed the 5' RACE reads anew with MiXCR; each CDR3 protein has one entry. The repertoire holds about 630,000 distinct CDR3 sequences, with under 25% as singletons. Sequences were obtained from blood. These receptors were obtained from a man aged 65 to 85 in good health.

The gene calls are TRBV5-1 and TRBJ2-5; TRBD1 matches 11 bases. This CDR3 region has 16 residues. The ends lost 3 bases at V and 1 base at J; junction bases unmatched: 5. CDR1 SGHRS and CDR2 YFSETQ come from the germline V gene. The DNA for the CDR3 is TGCGCCAGCAGCTCGCGCGGGACAGGGGGCCAAGAGACCCAGTACTTC. This translates into CASSSRGTGGQETQYF.

The rearrangement joins TRBV20-1 to TRBJ2-3; D is perhaps TRBD2 (5 bases). The V and J ends lost 2 bases and 3 bases respectively, with 9 bases between them. There are 13 residues in the CDR3. The germline CDR1 and CDR2 sequences are DFQATT and SNEGSKA (reference sequence). CDR3 sequence (DNA): TGCAGTGCTAGATACGGCGGGACAGATACGCAGTATTTT. This gives the protein CSARYGGTDTQYF.

This clonotype was seen only a few times. The chain links TRBV3-1 to TRBJ2-1, with D unresolved. Germline assignment: CDR1 LGHDT and CDR2 YNNKEL (reference sequence). This CDR3 is built from 15 residues. Trimming removed 0 bases at V and 7 bases at J, with 13 bases between. CDR3 in DNA: TGTGCCAGCAGCCAAGATCAGGTAGGACGGAATGAGCAGTTCTTC. Amino acid sequence: CASSQDQVGRNEQFF.

The genes are TRBV6-5 and TRBJ2-2; D perhaps matches TRBD2 (6 bases). V lost 1 base and J lost 1, with 7 bases in between. The CDR3 consists of 15 residues. CDR1 is MNHEY, CDR2 SVGAGI, per germline. CDR3 amino acids: CASSYLRGNTGELFF. As DNA, the CDR3 is TGTGCCAGCAGTTACTTGCGGGGGAACACCGGGGAGCTGTTTTTT.

This clonotype was observed a few times. The chain joins TRBV3-1 to TRBJ2-7; 7 bases align to TRBD1. V gave up 4 bases and J gave up 10 bases; unmatched junction bases: 13. Germline V lookup: CDR1 LGHDT, CDR2 YNNKEL (reference sequence). This CDR3 has 14 residues. CDR3 coding DNA: TGTGCCAGCAGCCCTGGGACAGTTGGGAGCAAACAGTACTTC. This codes for CASSPGTVGSKQYF.

Only a few counts were recorded for this clonotype. The chain employs TRBV5-5 and TRBJ2-2; no clear D. Germline V CDR1 and CDR2: SGHKS, YYEKEE (reference sequence). This CDR3 region has 16 residues. Trimming cost V 0 bases and J 5 bases, with 14 bases left between them. The CDR3 loop reads CASSLDWLRSTGELFF. The CDR3 DNA reads TGTGCCAGCAGCTTGGATTGGCTCCGATCGACCGGGGAGCTGTTTTTT.

This clonotype appeared a few times. This chain joins TRBV5-5 and TRBJ2-7; 12 positions agree with TRBD2. The CDR3 consists of 16 residues. The V segment lost 0 bases and the J segment 6 bases; nucleotides outside the gene matches: 7. CDR1 and CDR2 from the germline V gene are SGHKS and YYEKEE (reference sequence). The CDR3 DNA reads as TGTGCCAGCAGCTTGGATCGACTAGCGGGAGACTTCGAGCAGTACTTC. The encoded protein is CASSLDRLAGDFEQYF.

The V call is TRBV6-2 or TRBV6-3, the J call TRBJ2-4; TRBD2 might be the D (5 bases). This CDR3 has 15 amino acids. Trimming stripped 7 bases from V and 2 bases from J, with 15 bases between. From germline, CDR1 is MNHEY and CDR2 SVGEGT. In DNA form, the CDR3 reads TGTGCCAGCACCCTGATGACGGGGTCCAAAAACATTCAGTACTTC. Protein: CASTLMTGSKNIQYF.

The chain is built from TRBV5-1 and TRBJ2-6, with D tentatively TRBD1 (5 bases). V lost 3 bases and J lost 4, with 14 bases in between. CDR1 is SGHRS and CDR2 is YFSETQ in the germline V gene. CDR3 length equals 16 residues. The DNA of the CDR3 is TGCGCCAGCAGCTCCTATCAGGGTGCGGGGGCCAACGTCCTGACTTTC. Residues: CASSSYQGAGANVLTF.

This clonotype has only a few counts. J is TRBJ1-2 and V is TRBV6-6, with unresolved D. The CDR3 has 15 amino acids. V gave up 6 bases and J gave up 4 bases, with 18 bases separating them. The V gene's germline CDR1 is MNHNY and CDR2 SVGAGI (reference sequence). The CDR3 bases are TGTGCCAGCAGGAGACTGTCCGGAGACCCCTATGGCTACACCTTC. Protein product: CASRRLSGDPYGYTF.

This clonotype was seen only a few times. The V call is TRBV27, the J call TRBJ2-6; D is ambiguous. Deletions cut 6 bases from V and 0 bases from J, with 6 bases between. CDR1 and CDR2 from the germline V gene are MNHEY and SMNVEV (reference sequence). The CDR3 runs 14 residues. DNA for the CDR3: TGTGCCAGCAGGAGAAGCTCTGGGGCCAACGTCCTGACTTTC. It is translated as CASRRSSGANVLTF.

This clonotype was seen a handful of times. This chain links TRBV6-6 with TRBJ2-1, with 8 positions matching TRBD1. The V segment lost 5 bases and the J segment 8 bases; nucleotides outside the gene matches: 11. The CDR3 contains 15 residues. CDR1 MNHNY and CDR2 SVGAGI come from the germline V gene (reference sequence). CDR3 residues: CASSKDRVLGDEQFF. In nucleotides, the CDR3 is TGTGCCAGCAGTAAGGACAGGGTCTTAGGAGATGAGCAGTTCTTC.

A few counts support this clonotype. A junction boundary mismatches the germline segment, possibly from a read error. The rearrangement joins TRBV5-1 to TRBJ2-3; 13 bases map to TRBD2. Germline V lookup: CDR1 SGHRS, CDR2 YFSETQ. The CDR3 has 15 amino acids. The CDR3: CASSTGLAGSDTQYF. The CDR3 nucleotides are TGTGCCAGCAGCACGGGACTAGCGGGATCAGATACGCAGTATTTT.

This clonotype was counted between two and nine times. V gene TRBV7-2 combines with J gene TRBJ2-2; maybe TRBD2 (6 bases). Looked up from germline, CDR1 is SGHTA and CDR2 is FQGNSA. V lost 5 bases and J lost 0, with 10 bases in between. The CDR3 loop spans 15 amino acids. CDR3 sequence (DNA): TGTGCCAGCAGCGTCGGGACTTCGAACACCGGGGAGCTGTTTTTT. This gives the protein CASSVGTSNTGELFF.

There are a few counts of this clonotype. This chain uses TRBV7-2 with TRBJ2-5; D uncertain. Near its end, the DNA agrees better with TRBJ2-7, so the J call may be wrong. Germline CDR1 is SGHTA and CDR2 is FQGNSA. The CDR3 is 14 residues long. CDR3 residues: CASSLTSNPYEQYF. The DNA of the CDR3 is TGTGCCAGCAGCTTAACGTCTAACCCCTACGAGCAGTACTTC.